The 27 T cell receptor beta chains below all came from one sample that was sequenced in a study of blood T cells in healthy people across ages. A sample-barcoded 5' primer and a J-beta primer mix were used in a second PCR of roughly 7 to 12 cycles. Each CDR3 protein gets one entry after TCRdb re-called the 5' RACE reads with MiXCR. Altogether roughly 500,000 distinct CDR3 sequences are present, around 24% being singletons, with the ten largest covering around 10%. The same sample was also studied in work on T cells of mothers and their children.

The source material was blood. The receptors come from a boy between 5 and 17 years old in good health.

Concerning this clonotype: Sequence at one end of the junction differs from germline and may be a read error. V usage is TRBV5-5 and J usage is TRBJ2-1; D remains unclear. Germline CDR1 is SGHKS and CDR2 is YYEKEE (reference sequence). This CDR3 has 15 residues. The CDR3 protein is CASSPPSISPNKQFF. The CDR3 nucleotides are TGTGCCAGCAGCCCACCGAGCATATCGCCCAATAAGCAGTTCTTC.

This clonotype was seen only a few times. V usage is TRBV15 and J usage is TRBJ2-5; D gene ambiguous. This CDR3 spans 13 amino acids. V dropped 5 bases and J dropped 3 bases, with 10 bases sitting between them. From germline, CDR1 is LNHNV and CDR2 YYDKDF (reference sequence). This CDR3 reads CATSFRIEETQYF. The CDR3 bases are TGTGCCACCAGCTTCAGGATCGAAGAGACCCAGTACTTC.

This clonotype was seen a handful of times. The chain couples TRBV12-3 or TRBV12-4 to TRBJ2-5, with D unresolved. The end of the DNA aligns better with TRBJ2-7, so the J call may be wrong. The length of the CDR3 is 14 residues. CDR3 residues: CASSLNEGSYEQYF. CDR3 DNA: TGTGCCAGCAGTTTGAATGAAGGATCCTACGAGCAGTACTTC.

Written as DNA, the CDR3 is TGCGCCAGCAGCCAAGAAGTCGGGCGACTAGCGGGGACCTACGAGCAGTACTTC. This sequence encodes CASSQEVGRLAGTYEQYF. The V call is TRBV4-3, the J call TRBJ2-5; 11 bases match TRBD2. The J call may be wrong; the DNA end is better matched by TRBJ2-7. Germline V gene sequence: CDR1 LGHNA, CDR2 YSLEER. This CDR3 has 18 amino acids.

This clonotype was counted only a few times. In DNA form, the CDR3 reads TGCAGCGGGGGGACAGGGGTGACCGGGGAGCTGTTTTTT. Amino acid sequence: CSGGTGVTGELFF. This chain links TRBV29-1 with TRBJ2-2, with TRBD1 matching 10 bases. The germline V gene has CDR1 SQVTM and CDR2 ANQGSEA. V lost 7 bases to trimming and J lost 5 bases; unmatched junction nucleotides: 4. The CDR3 length is 13 residues.

This clonotype was observed at least ten times. The J gene is TRBJ2-5, the V gene TRBV7-2; D gene unclear. Trimming took 4 bases from V and 5 from J, leaving 8 bases between them. CDR3 length: 12 residues. Per germline, CDR1 SGHTA and CDR2 FQGNSA. In nucleotides, the CDR3 is TGTGCCAGCAGCTGGGCAGTTGAGACCCAGTACTTC. Amino acids: CASSWAVETQYF. Using reference TRBV7-2 and TRBJ2-5 for the parts outside the CDR3, the full variable domain is GAGVSQSPSNKVTEKGKDVELRCDPISGHTALYWYRQSLGQGLEFLIYFQGNSAPDKSGLPSDRFSAERTGGSVSTLTIQRTQQEDSAVYLCASSWAVETQYFGPGTRLLVL.

The chain recombines TRBV2 with TRBJ2-2; D call uncertain. The CDR3 is 11 amino acids. Germline CDR1 reads SNHLY; CDR2 reads FYNNEI. Between the trimmed V and J ends, which lost 5 bases and 7 bases, there was a span of 5 bases. The CDR3 coding sequence is TGTGCCAGCAGTCCACGCGGGGAGCTGTTTTTT. Encoded protein: CASSPRGELFF.

This clonotype was detected a few times. The chain has TRBV20-1 and TRBJ2-1; 7 bases map to TRBD2. Germline V lookup: CDR1 DFQATT, CDR2 SNEGSKA (reference sequence). The junction had 10 bases not matched to a gene; V was cut back by 0 bases and J by 5 bases. This CDR3 has 16 residues. The CDR3 bases are TGCAGTGCTAGAGATCTTACCGCTAGCGGACACAATGAGCAGTTCTTC. Its protein product is CSARDLTASGHNEQFF.

This clonotype has a count of ten or more. The CDR3 sequence is CSVEEGDGPYEQYF. The CDR3 DNA sequence: TGCAGCGTTGAAGAGGGGGACGGCCCCTACGAGCAGTACTTC. This chain connects TRBV29-1 to TRBJ2-7, with D perhaps TRBD1 or TRBD2 (5 bases each). In germline, CDR1 is SQVTM, CDR2 ANQGSEA. The CDR3 extends over 14 amino acids. The V end lost 0 bases, the J end lost 2 bases, and 11 bases lay between the germline ends.

This clonotype was observed a few times. V usage is TRBV5-8 and J usage is TRBJ1-1; 7 nucleotides line up with TRBD1. Trimming removed 3 bases from V and 0 bases from J; junction bases left unmatched: 2. This CDR3 region has 14 residues. Germline values: CDR1 SGHTS, CDR2 YDEGEE. In DNA, the CDR3 is TGTGCCAGCAGCTGGGGACAGTTGAACACTGAAGCTTTCTTT. Protein product: CASSWGQLNTEAFF.

This clonotype appeared a few times. This sequence joins TRBV9 and TRBJ1-1, with D unclear. Between the trimmed V and J ends, which lost 4 bases and 7 bases, there was a span of 14 bases. This CDR3 region has 13 residues. The germline V gene encodes CDR1 SGDLS and CDR2 YYNGEE. CDR3 bases: TGTGCCAGCAGCTCAGAAGGGTATGGTGAAGCTTTCTTT. It translates to CASSSEGYGEAFF. The variable domain in full, completed from reference TRBV9 and TRBJ1-1, reads DSGVTQTPKHLITATGQRVTLRCSPRSGDLSVYWYQQSLDQGLQFLIQYYNGEERAKGNILERFSAQQFPDLHSELNLSSLELGDSALYFCASSSEGYGEAFFGQGTRLTVV.

This clonotype was observed a handful of times. V and J are TRBV20-1 and TRBJ2-3, with TRBD2 identical over 7 bases. This CDR3 comprises 15 residues. From germline, CDR1 is DFQATT and CDR2 SNEGSKA (reference sequence). The CDR3 is CSGTIGAGDGNTQYF. Written as DNA, the CDR3 is TGCAGCGGTACTATCGGGGCGGGAGACGGGAATACGCAGTATTTT.

V usage is TRBV4-1 and J usage is TRBJ2-5, with D possibly called TRBD1 or TRBD2 (5 bases each). Trimming cost V 4 bases and J 5 bases, with 23 bases left between them. The CDR3 loop spans 17 amino acids. Germline loops: CDR1 MGHRA, CDR2 YSYEKL. The CDR3 loop reads CASSPIEPGPLGETQYF. For the CDR3, the DNA is TGCGCCAGCAGCCCCATAGAACCGGGACCGCTGGGGGAGACCCAGTACTTC.

This clonotype was observed a few times. This CDR3 is CASSAGLAFEQYF. The DNA for the CDR3 is TGTGCCAGCAGCGCGGGACTAGCGTTCGAGCAGTACTTC. The J gene is TRBJ2-7, the V gene TRBV5-6; 10 positions agree with TRBD2. This CDR3 contains 13 residues. J was trimmed by 6 bases and V by 4 bases; bases with no gene match: 4. Germline CDR1 SGHDT, CDR2 YYEEEE.

This clonotype was counted a few times. This chain connects TRBV28 to TRBJ2-4; D ambiguous. V lost 2 bases, J lost 0 bases, and 8 bases lay in between. The germline V gene has CDR1 MDHEN and CDR2 SYDVKM. The CDR3 is 15 residues long. This CDR3 is CASSLRSIAKNIQYF. CDR3 sequence (DNA): TGTGCCAGCAGTTTAAGGTCCATAGCCAAAAACATTCAGTACTTC. The whole variable domain, filled in from reference TRBV28 and TRBJ2-4, reads DVKVTQSSRYLVKRTGEKVFLECVQDMDHENMFWYRQDPGLGLRLIYFSYDVKMKEKGDIPEGYSVSREKKERFSLILESASTNQTSMYLCASSLRSIAKNIQYFGAGTRLSVL.

This clonotype was counted a few times. The chain carries TRBV29-1 and TRBJ2-5, with 11 bases identical to TRBD1. Trimming cost V 3 bases and J 2 bases; bases outside gene matches: 11. CDR3 length: 17 amino acids. CDR1 and CDR2 from the germline V gene are SQVTM and ANQGSEA. The CDR3 region is CSVDTLLGDRGQETQYF. CDR3 sequence (DNA): TGCAGCGTTGATACCCTCCTGGGGGACAGGGGGCAAGAGACCCAGTACTTC.

V gene TRBV5-1 combines with J gene TRBJ2-4; D might be TRBD1 (6 bases). The germline CDR1 and CDR2 sequences are SGHRS and YFSETQ. V was trimmed by 4 bases and J by 7 bases, leaving 15 bases between them. The CDR3 has 14 amino acids. The CDR3 loop reads CASSPETGLNIQYF. The CDR3 coding sequence is TGCGCCAGCAGCCCCGAGACAGGTCTGAACATTCAGTACTTC.

This rearrangement joins TRBV12-3 or TRBV12-4 to TRBJ2-1, with 8 positions matching TRBD2. J lost 13 bases, V lost 1 base, and 12 bases had no gene match. The CDR3 has 15 residues. The CDR3 DNA reads TGTGCCAGCAGTTTAGAAGCCAGCGGGAGCCCATCCCAGTTCTTC. It encodes CASSLEASGSPSQFF.

This clonotype was seen more than once but under ten times. DNA of the CDR3: TGTGCCAGCAGCTTAGCGACCTGGGGCGACAGGACCTACAGGGAGCAGTTCTTC. Its translation: CASSLATWGDRTYREQFF. The chain carries TRBV7-2 and TRBJ2-1; maybe TRBD1 (6 bases). The V gene's germline CDR1 is SGHTA and CDR2 FQGNSA. The CDR3 is made up of 18 amino acids. V was trimmed by 0 bases and J by 10 bases, leaving 25 bases between them. The full variable domain, with the rest looked up from reference TRBV7-2 and TRBJ2-1, is GAGVSQSPSNKVTEKGKDVELRCDPISGHTALYWYRQSLGQGLEFLIYFQGNSAPDKSGLPSDRFSAERTGGSVSTLTIQRTQQEDSAVYLCASSLATWGDRTYREQFFGPGTRLTVL.

The chain has TRBV7-9 and TRBJ2-7, with D perhaps matching TRBD1 (6 bases). V was pared by 4 bases and J by 6 bases, with 13 bases between. This CDR3 has 13 residues. Germline CDR1 is SEHNR and CDR2 is FQNEAQ (reference sequence). The CDR3: CASSSNRVGEQYF. In DNA, the CDR3 is TGTGCCAGCAGCTCAAACAGGGTCGGCGAGCAGTACTTC.

This rearrangement joins TRBV21-1 to TRBJ2-7; the D segment call TRBD2 is taken from the table without a DNA check. TRBV21-1 is a pseudogene. The CDR3 spans 13 residues. The CDR3, as DNA: TGTGCCCGCCTCCTAGCGGCGTGCTCCGAGCAGTACTTC. It is translated as CARLLAACSEQYF.

This clonotype was counted between two and nine times. V usage is TRBV28 and J usage is TRBJ2-5, with TRBD2 matching over 12 bases. CDR1 MDHEN and CDR2 SYDVKM come from the germline V gene. CDR3 length: 14 residues. Trimming at V came to 6 bases and at J to 13 bases, leaving 12 bases not matched to a gene. The CDR3 DNA sequence: TGTGCCAGCAGACCAGGACTAGCGGGACCCAGGGGGTACTTC. Protein: CASRPGLAGPRGYF. The variable domain in full, with the rest retrieved from reference TRBV28 and TRBJ2-5, is DVKVTQSSRYLVKRTGEKVFLECVQDMDHENMFWYRQDPGLGLRLIYFSYDVKMKEKGDIPEGYSVSREKKERFSLILESASTNQTSMYLCASRPGLAGPRGYFGPGTRLLVL.

The chain carries TRBV9 and TRBJ1-2; no firm D call. The CDR3 is 12 amino acids. V lost 0 bases to trimming and J lost 8 bases, with 8 bases between them. CDR1 and CDR2 (germline): SGDLS, YYNGEE. Written as DNA, the CDR3 is TGTGCCAGCAGCGTAGGTGTTGGCGGCTACACCTTC. Protein sequence: CASSVGVGGYTF.

This clonotype was counted many times. This rearrangement joins TRBV28 to TRBJ2-7; no reliable D call. CDR3 size: 11 residues. Trimming pared 6 bases from V and 0 bases from J, leaving 3 bases between. Germline V gene sequence: CDR1 MDHEN, CDR2 SYDVKM. CDR3 region: CASSSSYEQYF. CDR3 nucleotides: TGTGCCAGCAGCTCCTCCTACGAGCAGTACTTC.

The chain carries TRBV19 and TRBJ2-7; a weak D match, TRBD2 (6 bases). The germline V gene has CDR1 LNHDA and CDR2 SQIVND (reference sequence). The CDR3 has 15 residues. V dropped 1 base and J dropped 3 bases, with 13 bases sitting between them. The CDR3 nucleotides are TGTGCCAGTAGTATAGGTGGTAGCGGTAACTACGAGCAGTACTTC. As protein: CASSIGGSGNYEQYF.

This clonotype was seen only a few times. The V and J genes are TRBV6-2 or TRBV6-3 and TRBJ2-4; either TRBD1 or TRBD2 may supply D (5 bases each). With 0 bases removed from V and 7 bases from J, the gap between germline ends came to 16 bases. CDR1 MNHEY and CDR2 SVGEGT come from the germline V gene. The CDR3 covers 16 residues. CDR3 loop: CASSYSSTAEGNIQYF. The CDR3 DNA reads TGTGCCAGCAGTTACTCATCGACAGCCGAGGGTAACATTCAGTACTTC.

The sample holds a few counts of this clonotype. The rearrangement uses TRBV5-1 and TRBJ1-1; D unclear. In germline, CDR1 is SGHRS, CDR2 YFSETQ. Trimming shortened V by 0 bases and J by 0 bases, and 6 bases separated the two germline ends. The CDR3 is made up of 14 amino acids. The DNA of the CDR3 is TGCGCCAGCAGCTTGGATGTCATGAACACTGAAGCTTTCTTT. Protein: CASSLDVMNTEAFF.